A single sample gave rise to the 26 T cell receptor beta chains below, sequenced in a study of T cells in Graves' hyperthyroidism and ophthalmopathy. RNA transcripts served as the template for amplifying TCR beta CDR3 regions. First-round RT-PCR with HTBI primers amplified the TCR CDR3 region. TCRdb re-analysed the multiplex PCR reads in MiXCR, keeping a single row per CDR3 protein. The data hold roughly 500,000 distinct CDR3 sequences, with 46% observed a single time. The sequencing sample was made of peripheral blood or thyroid tissue (not recorded which). The receptor source for this set is an adult woman with Graves' disease, either hyperthyroidism or ophthalmopathy (not recorded which).

This clonotype was counted between two and nine times. The chain employs TRBV27 and TRBJ1-6; D ambiguous. Germline V lookup: CDR1 MNHEY, CDR2 SMNVEV (reference sequence). Trimming removed 0 bases at V and 7 bases at J, with 10 bases between. The CDR3 is made up of 15 amino acids. For the CDR3, the DNA is TGTGCCAGCAGTTTATCGCGGGCCCTAAATTCACCCCTCCACTTT. Its translation: CASSLSRALNSPLHF.

This clonotype was picked up many times. V usage is TRBV12-3 or TRBV12-4 and J usage is TRBJ2-2; D unresolved. V was cut by 2 bases and J by 5 bases, with 9 bases left in between. The CDR3 extends over 14 amino acids. CDR3 nucleotides: TGTGCCAGCAGTTTATGGGTATGGACCGGGGAGCTGTTTTTT. It codes for CASSLWVWTGELFF.

The chain links TRBV29-1 to TRBJ1-2; 7 positions match TRBD1. V lost 8 bases to trimming and J lost 4 bases; unmatched junction nucleotides: 4. The CDR3 sequence is 11 residues long. Germline CDR1 SQVTM, CDR2 ANQGSEA. The CDR3 reads CSLGQTYGYTF. Written as DNA, the CDR3 is TGCAGCTTGGGACAGACCTATGGCTACACCTTC.

Regarding this clonotype: A read error may explain this, as a much larger clone is one base away. For the CDR3, the DNA is TGTGCCAGCAGCCCCGAGGCAGTTCAAGGAGTTTCCGGGGAGCTGTTTTTT. Its translation is CASSPEAVQGVSGELFF. The V gene is TRBV4-2, the J gene TRBJ2-2; D is uncertain. Trimming shortened V by 4 bases and J by 6 bases, and 21 bases separated the two germline ends. The V gene's germline CDR1 is LGHNA and CDR2 YNFKEQ. The CDR3 is 17 residues long.

The chain recombines TRBV2 with TRBJ1-1, with 10 bases lining up with TRBD1. The CDR3 has 15 residues. From germline, CDR1 is SNHLY and CDR2 FYNNEI. Losses at the gene ends were 2 bases for V and 6 bases for J; bases not matched to a gene: 6. CDR3 protein: CASSELGTGVSEAFF. The CDR3 region has the DNA TGTGCCAGCAGTGAACTCGGGACAGGGGTATCTGAAGCTTTCTTT.

This clonotype showed up just a few times. The chain employs TRBV29-1 and TRBJ1-4; no reliable D call. The CDR3 has 14 amino acids. The germline V gene encodes CDR1 SQVTM and CDR2 ANQGSEA. Trimming took 0 bases from V and 4 from J, leaving 9 bases between them. In DNA, the CDR3 is TGCAGCGTTGAAGATCCGGGTGGTAATGAAAAACTGTTTTTT. Residues: CSVEDPGGNEKLFF.

This clonotype was counted a few times. V is TRBV29-1 and J is TRBJ1-6; D unclear. Trimming took off 3 bases at V and 6 bases at J, with 12 bases between the two ends. CDR3 size: 14 residues. The V gene's germline CDR1 is SQVTM and CDR2 ANQGSEA. The CDR3 sequence is CSVDPLQSNSPLHF. The CDR3 DNA reads as TGCAGCGTTGACCCGCTACAGTCTAATTCACCCCTCCACTTT.

This clonotype was observed many times. V is TRBV7-2 and J is TRBJ1-1; D unresolved. Between the trimmed V and J ends, which lost 1 base and 0 bases, there was a span of 9 bases. Looked up from germline, CDR1 is SGHTA and CDR2 is FQGNSA. This CDR3 has 15 amino acids. This CDR3 is CASSLVYGMNTEAFF. The CDR3 nucleotides read TGTGCCAGCAGCTTAGTGTACGGAATGAACACTGAAGCTTTCTTT.

In DNA, the CDR3 is TGTGCCAGCATCGCATTCGACAGGGTCTCCTACGAGCAGTACTTC. Translating gives CASIAFDRVSYEQYF. V gene TRBV7-2 combines with J gene TRBJ2-7; 7 bases are shared with TRBD1. Germline V gives CDR1 SGHTA, CDR2 FQGNSA. The CDR3 covers 15 residues. The V and J ends lost 7 bases and 0 bases, in that order; junction bases with no gene match: 9.

In its sample, this clonotype was seen many times. The junction departs from germline at one end; a sequencing error may be responsible. The V and J genes are TRBV10-3 and TRBJ1-6; 9 nucleotides align to TRBD1. The CDR3 covers 15 residues. Germline V gene data show CDR1 as ENHRY and CDR2 as SYGVKD. The CDR3 protein is CAIRESGTGNSPLHF. In nucleotides, the CDR3 is TGTGCCATCAGGGAGTCCGGGACAGGGAATTCACCCCTCCACTTT.

This clonotype was counted between two and nine times. V is TRBV15 and J is TRBJ2-7, with no clear D. The CDR3 sequence is 13 residues long. Between the trimmed V and J ends, which lost 1 base and 6 bases, there was a span of 10 bases. Germline values: CDR1 LNHNV, CDR2 YYDKDF (reference sequence). As DNA, the CDR3 is TGTGCCACCAGCAGAGGGCCGGCTGGCGAGCAGTACTTC. The encoded protein is CATSRGPAGEQYF.

Only a few counts were recorded for this clonotype. This chain uses TRBV27 with TRBJ2-5; TRBD2 might be the D (5 bases). The CDR3 runs 16 residues. Germline values: CDR1 MNHEY, CDR2 SMNVEV (reference sequence). Trimming took 2 bases from V and 2 from J, leaving 15 bases between them. CDR3 DNA sequence: TGTGCCAGCAGTTTAGGGGTAGCGCCTTCACAAGAGACCCAGTACTTC. Translating it yields CASSLGVAPSQETQYF.

There are many counts of this clonotype. The DNA for the CDR3 is TGTGCCAGCAGCAGACAGGACTATGGCTACACCTTC. Its translation: CASSRQDYGYTF. V usage is TRBV9 and J usage is TRBJ1-2; D possibly corresponds to TRBD1 (6 bases). Deletions cut 4 bases from V and 3 bases from J, with 7 bases between. The germline CDR1 and CDR2 sequences are SGDLS and YYNGEE. CDR3 size: 12 residues.

This clonotype was observed at least ten times. Written as DNA, the CDR3 is TGCAGTGCTAGAGATTCTGGTACGAACACTGAAGCTTTCTTT. Translated: CSARDSGTNTEAFF. J is TRBJ1-1 and V is TRBV20-1; D not resolved. With 0 bases removed from V and 1 base from J, the gap between germline ends came to 9 bases. The CDR3 extends over 14 amino acids. CDR1 and CDR2 (germline): DFQATT, SNEGSKA (reference sequence).

Here the CDR3 DNA reads TGTGCCAGCAGTGAGGCGGGAAGGGACACCGGGGAGCTGTTTTTT. Translating gives CASSEAGRDTGELFF. The J gene is TRBJ2-2, the V gene TRBV25-1; weak D call: TRBD2 (6 bases). The CDR3 length is 15 residues. Germline V lookup: CDR1 MGHDK, CDR2 SYGVNS. V was cut by 3 bases and J by 3 bases, with 11 bases left in between.

V gene TRBV7-2 combines with J gene TRBJ2-7; 8 bases fit TRBD1. V dropped 5 bases and J dropped 7; count of bases not matched to a gene: 7. CDR3 size: 13 residues. CDR1 and CDR2 (germline): SGHTA, FQGNSA. The CDR3 here is CASSGRQGREQYF. The CDR3 region has the DNA TGTGCCAGCAGCGGGCGACAGGGGCGAGAGCAGTACTTC. Variable domain in full (rest from reference TRBV7-2 and TRBJ2-7): GAGVSQSPSNKVTEKGKDVELRCDPISGHTALYWYRQSLGQGLEFLIYFQGNSAPDKSGLPSDRFSAERTGGSVSTLTIQRTQQEDSAVYLCASSGRQGREQYFGPGTRLTVT.

For the CDR3, the DNA is TGTGCCTCGGGAGGGGGGAGCACAGATACGCAGTATTTT. It translates to CASGGGSTDTQYF. V usage is TRBV10-3 and J usage is TRBJ2-3, with 8 nucleotides matching TRBD2. This CDR3 spans 13 amino acids. J was trimmed by 0 bases and V by 11 bases; bases with no gene match: 4. CDR1 and CDR2 (germline): ENHRY, SYGVKD.

This clonotype occurred many times. J is TRBJ1-6 and V is TRBV19; 12 bases agree with TRBD1. Trimming cost V 9 bases and J 10 bases; bases outside gene matches: 7. The CDR3 sequence is 14 residues long. The germline CDR1 and CDR2 sequences are LNHDA and SQIVND (reference sequence). Here the CDR3 reads CASSGTGGFSPLHF. Written as DNA, the CDR3 is TGTGCCAGCTCCGGGACAGGGGGCTTCTCACCCCTCCACTTT.

The V gene is TRBV20-1, the J gene TRBJ1-3; 7 positions match TRBD1. This CDR3 spans 15 amino acids. Trimming took 3 bases from V and 0 from J; bases not matched to a gene: 5. The germline CDR1 and CDR2 sequences are DFQATT and SNEGSKA (reference sequence). CDR3: CSARGDSLSGNTIYF. Here the CDR3 DNA reads TGCAGTGCTAGGGGGGACAGCCTCTCTGGAAACACCATATATTTT.

The chain has TRBV7-9 and TRBJ2-5; D might be TRBD1 or TRBD2, each matching 5 bases. The CDR3 consists of 12 residues. The ends were cut back, 5 bases at V and 9 bases at J, with 13 bases in the middle. Germline values: CDR1 SEHNR, CDR2 FQNEAQ (reference sequence). CDR3 sequence (DNA): TGTGCCAGCAGCGCGTGGGACCTCCCCCAGTACTTC. Its translation is CASSAWDLPQYF.

In its sample, this clonotype was seen once. The chain joins TRBV29-1 to TRBJ1-2; D is perhaps TRBD1 (5 bases). Trimming shortened V by 0 bases and J by 4 bases, and 15 bases separated the two germline ends. The CDR3 extends over 15 amino acids. Germline assignment: CDR1 SQVTM and CDR2 ANQGSEA. The CDR3 DNA reads as TGCAGCGTTGAAGATCGGGACGGGCCGGGCTATGGCTACACCTTC. The encoded protein is CSVEDRDGPGYGYTF.

This clonotype occurred many times. The rearrangement joins TRBV20-1 to TRBJ2-2; 7 nucleotides align to TRBD1. The V gene's germline CDR1 is DFQATT and CDR2 SNEGSKA (reference sequence). The CDR3 extends over 14 amino acids. The V segment lost 4 bases and the J segment 1 base; nucleotides outside the gene matches: 3. The CDR3: CSAKGAENTGELFF. The DNA of the CDR3 is TGCAGTGCTAAGGGGGCGGAGAACACCGGGGAGCTGTTTTTT.

This chain uses TRBV19 with TRBJ1-2; no firm D call. Trimming cost V 6 bases and J 4 bases, with 9 bases left between them. The CDR3 is 12 residues long. Germline V CDR1 and CDR2: LNHDA, SQIVND (reference sequence). CDR3 protein: CASRDLRYGYTF. The DNA of the CDR3 is TGTGCCAGTAGGGACCTGCGCTATGGCTACACCTTC.

This clonotype appeared many times. The chain is built from TRBV14 and TRBJ1-4; possible D gene TRBD1, 6 bases. V was cut by 0 bases and J by 8 bases, with 22 bases left in between. Germline V gene lookup returns CDR1 SGHDN and CDR2 FVKESK. The CDR3 length is 18 residues. CDR3 amino acids: CASSQDSLTGGLLEKLFF. The CDR3 DNA is TGTGCCAGCAGCCAAGATTCCCTAACCGGGGGGCTGTTGGAAAAACTGTTTTTT.

This clonotype turned up a few times. CDR3 sequence (DNA): TGTGCCAGCAGCTTAGGGGACAGCTATGAAAAACTGTTTTTT. Translation: CASSLGDSYEKLFF. The V call is TRBV5-4, the J call TRBJ1-4, with TRBD1 matching over 7 bases. Germline V gene sequence: CDR1 SGHNT, CDR2 YYREEE (reference sequence). V gave up 2 bases and J gave up 6 bases; unmatched junction bases: 4. The CDR3 runs to 14 residues.

With respect to this clonotype: As the CDR3 is not closed by the conserved phenylalanine or tryptophan, this likely results from a read error. V usage is TRBV10-1 and J usage is TRBJ1-1; the D is unclear. This CDR3 is 13 amino acids long. The germline V gene encodes CDR1 WNHNN and CDR2 SYGVQD (reference sequence). CDR3: CASSVQRNTEAFL. DNA of the CDR3: TGTGCCAGCAGCGTACAGAGGAACACTGAAGCTTTCCTT.